What follows are 14 T cell receptor beta chains derived from one specimen sequenced in a study of radiotherapy plus CTLA-4 blockade in lung cancer. Produced via immunoSEQ multiplex PCR; TCRdb's table is partial and in-frame only. Among tens of thousands of clones listed, approximately 79% were seen once. The starting material was peripheral blood, obtained from a patient treated with radiotherapy plus ipilimumab. The origin of the receptors is a human donor with non-small cell lung cancer who had a partial response to radiotherapy plus ipilimumab.

This clone was counted between two and nine times. The chain is built from TRBV11-1 and TRBJ1-6; 8 bases agree with TRBD1. Per germline, CDR1 SGHAT and CDR2 FQDESV (reference sequence). J was trimmed by 7 bases and V by 2 bases; bases with no gene match: 4. This CDR3 region has 15 residues. The CDR3 bases are TGTGCCAGCAGCTTACGACAGGGGAAGAATTCACCCCTCCACTTT. Translating gives CASSLRQGKNSPLHF.

The CDR3 nucleotides read TGTGCCAGCAGCGGCGGAATCTATGGCTACACCTTC. Protein sequence: CASSGGIYGYTF. This chain connects TRBV9 to TRBJ1-2, with unresolved D. Germline V gene data show CDR1 as SGDLS and CDR2 as YYNGEE. V was shortened by 3 bases and J by 4 bases, with 7 bases between the two germline ends. The CDR3 is 12 amino acids.

This clone was counted only a few times. J is TRBJ1-3 and V is TRBV5-5; D is undetermined. CDR3 length: 15 amino acids. The ends were cut back, 0 bases at V and 3 bases at J, with 10 bases in the middle. CDR1 and CDR2 from the germline V gene are SGHKS and YYEKEE (reference sequence). CDR3 bases: TGTGCCAGCAGCTTGGACAGAAGTATTGGAAACACCATATATTTT. Its protein product is CASSLDRSIGNTIYF. The whole variable domain, filled in from reference TRBV5-5 and TRBJ1-3, reads DAGVTQSPTHLIKTRGQQVTLRCSPISGHKSVSWYQQVLGQGPQFIFQYYEKEERGRGNFPDRFSARQFPNYSSELNVNALLLGDSALYLCASSLDRSIGNTIYFGEGSWLTVV.

The chain couples TRBV9 to TRBJ1-1; tentative D call: TRBD1 (5 bases). Germline V lookup: CDR1 SGDLS, CDR2 YYNGEE. This CDR3 has 15 residues. Trimming stripped 0 bases from V and 3 bases from J, with 12 bases between. The CDR3 region is CASSVAGEGDTEAFF. CDR3 DNA sequence: TGTGCCAGCAGCGTAGCGGGGGAAGGAGACACTGAAGCTTTCTTT.

This rearrangement joins TRBV4-3 to TRBJ2-2; TRBD2 might be the D (5 bases). The V and J ends lost 1 base and 6 bases respectively, with 9 bases between them. CDR1 LGHNA and CDR2 YSLEER come from the germline V gene. The CDR3 extends over 14 amino acids. This CDR3 is CASSQAGLPGELFF. The CDR3 DNA reads as TGCGCCAGCAGCCAAGCGGGGTTGCCCGGGGAGCTGTTTTTT.

This sequence joins TRBV7-3 and TRBJ2-2, with 8 bases aligning to TRBD1. This CDR3 comprises 15 residues. V lost 6 bases and J lost 4; bases outside the gene matches: 7. Germline V gene lookup returns CDR1 SGHTA and CDR2 FQGTGA. The CDR3 DNA follows: TGTGCCAGCAGACCCTCACAGGGGGGCACCGGGGAGCTGTTTTTT. This translates into CASRPSQGGTGELFF.

The chain has TRBV9 and TRBJ2-4; 8 bases match TRBD1. This CDR3 has 15 residues. Trimming took 5 bases from V and 2 from J; bases not matched to a gene: 6. Germline-derived CDR1 and CDR2 are SGDLS and YYNGEE. CDR3 sequence reads: CASSPQGVTKNIQYF. For the CDR3, the DNA is TGTGCCAGCAGTCCACAGGGGGTTACCAAAAACATTCAGTACTTC.

The chain employs TRBV30 and TRBJ2-4; 12 nucleotides agree with TRBD1. Germline lookup yields CDR1 GTSNPN and CDR2 SVGIG (reference sequence). J gave up 7 bases and V 2 bases, and 3 bases lay outside the gene matches. This CDR3 has 14 amino acids. CDR3 DNA sequence: TGTGCCTGGAGTCCGGGACAGGGGGCGAACATTCAGTACTTC. Protein sequence: CAWSPGQGANIQYF.

V usage is TRBV4-2 and J usage is TRBJ2-7; 9 bases fit TRBD1. The V segment lost 4 bases and the J segment 2 bases; nucleotides outside the gene matches: 3. The CDR3 is 14 amino acids. Germline lookup yields CDR1 LGHNA and CDR2 YNFKEQ. The CDR3 nucleotides read TGTGCCAGCAGCCGGGACAGGGTAACCTACGAGCAGTACTTC. This codes for CASSRDRVTYEQYF.

The genes are TRBV7-2 and TRBJ2-1; 12 nucleotides match TRBD1. CDR3 size: 15 residues. The J segment lost 4 bases and the V segment lost 3 bases, leaving 1 base of the junction unmatched. Germline V gives CDR1 SGHTA, CDR2 FQGNSA. CDR3 protein: CASSLGQGAYNEQFF. In DNA form, the CDR3 reads TGTGCCAGCAGCTTGGGACAGGGGGCTTACAATGAGCAGTTCTTC.

The chain recombines TRBV5-1 with TRBJ2-6; 8 nucleotides line up with TRBD1. V lost 1 base, J lost 2 bases, and 11 bases stayed unmatched. The CDR3 has 19 amino acids. The germline gives CDR1 SGHRS, CDR2 YFSETQ. The CDR3 DNA sequence: TGCGCCAGCAGCTTGATCAGTGCCAGGGGGCAACCTGGGGCCAACGTCCTGACTTTC. Translated, it gives CASSLISARGQPGANVLTF. The variable domain in full, completed from reference TRBV5-1 and TRBJ2-6, reads KAGVTQTPRYLIKTRGQQVTLSCSPISGHRSVSWYQQTPGQGLQFLFEYFSETQRNKGNFPGRFSGRQFSNSRSEMNVSTLELGDSALYLCASSLISARGQPGANVLTFGAGSRLTVL.

The rearrangement uses TRBV11-2 and TRBJ2-5; 7 nucleotides align to TRBD1. The CDR3 has 15 amino acids. With 5 bases clipped from V and 2 bases from J, the junction kept 8 bases outside the gene matches. Germline V gene sequence: CDR1 SGHAT, CDR2 FQNNGV. The DNA for the CDR3 is TGTGCCAGCAGCCCCCACCACAGGGGTCAAGAGACCCAGTACTTC. It specifies CASSPHHRGQETQYF.

This CDR3 reads CASSPWEQATYEQYF. CDR3 nucleotide sequence: TGTGCCAGCAGCCCGTGGGAACAGGCCACCTACGAGCAGTACTTC. The gene calls are TRBV7-9 and TRBJ2-5; D is possibly TRBD1 (5 bases). The DNA end lines up better with TRBJ2-7; the J call may be wrong. This CDR3 has 15 residues. Germline V gene data show CDR1 as SEHNR and CDR2 as FQNEAQ (reference sequence).

This clone was recorded a few times. The gene calls are TRBV7-6 and TRBJ1-1; maybe TRBD1 (6 bases). The V gene's germline CDR1 is SGHVS and CDR2 FNYEAQ. This CDR3 has 14 residues. V lost 4 bases and J 0 bases, leaving 9 bases between the germline ends. The CDR3 region is CASSYQGLNTEAFF. CDR3 nucleotide sequence: TGTGCCAGCAGCTACCAGGGGTTGAACACTGAAGCTTTCTTT.